Listed here is a single T cell receptor beta chain. The V end was cut by 0 bases, the J end by 9 bases, with 21 bases between. This CDR3 is 17 amino acids long. Germline CDR1 is LGHNA and CDR2 is YNFKEQ. This sample stems from a study of cytomegalovirus exposure and HLA in healthy donors. The PCR employed 60 Vbeta primers together with 13 Jbeta primers. Assay: immunoSEQ multiplex PCR; the TCRdb copy retains only in-frame clones and omits some. The table records 180,000 or so clones, about three quarters of them present only once. The J gene is TRBJ2-1, the V gene TRBV4-2; D possibly corresponds to TRBD2 (7 bases). The sequence was collected from a man aged 18 to 30 in good health and CMV-seronegative. The specimen sequenced was PBMCs. CDR3 sequence: CASSQEAGARGNREQFF. For the CDR3, the DNA is TGTGCCAGCAGCCAAGAGGCGGGGGCCAGGGGCAATCGTGAGCAGTTCTTC.